Following are 21 T cell receptor beta chains from one sample sequenced in a study of a mutant IDH1 vaccine in newly diagnosed glioma. Documented time point: week 23, last vaccination. What each vaccine dose contained was 300 ug of mutant IDH1 20-mer peptide, accompanied by topical imiquimod. No cognate antigen is known for these TCRs. Clones were read by immunoSEQ multiplex PCR, and TCRdb kept only the in-frame ones, dropping some. Of more than 20,000 clones listed, about four fifths are singletons. The sequencing used PBMCs, collected from a glioma patient whose treatment included an IDH1 peptide vaccine. These receptors were obtained from a man aged 25 to 45 with glioma.

This chain connects TRBV10-3 to TRBJ2-1; D call uncertain. The CDR3 runs 16 residues. CDR1 ENHRY and CDR2 SYGVKD come from the germline V gene. Trimming left V 8 bases short and J 1 base short, with 18 bases between. This CDR3 is CAISKGGMGSYNEQFF. As DNA, the CDR3 is TGTGCCATCTCCAAGGGTGGGATGGGATCCTACAATGAGCAGTTCTTC.

V and J are TRBV29-1 and TRBJ2-1; D is uncertain. The CDR3 extends over 10 amino acids. V was pared by 4 bases and J by 11 bases, with 9 bases between. Germline loops: CDR1 SQVTM, CDR2 ANQGSEA. The DNA of the CDR3 is TGCAGCGTTGTCTCGACTCAGCAGTTCTTC. This codes for CSVVSTQQFF.

V usage is TRBV6-6 and J usage is TRBJ2-3; D perhaps matches TRBD2 (5 bases). V dropped 8 bases and J dropped 0 bases, with 9 bases sitting between them. The CDR3 consists of 13 residues. Germline V gene lookup returns CDR1 MNHNY and CDR2 SVGAGI (reference sequence). CDR3 bases: TGTGCCAGCCGCGGGCACAGCACAGATACGCAGTATTTT. Residues: CASRGHSTDTQYF.

The rearrangement uses TRBV9 and TRBJ1-5, with D perhaps matching TRBD1 (5 bases). Germline CDR1 is SGDLS and CDR2 is YYNGEE. There are 15 residues in the CDR3. The ends were cut back, 1 base at V and 4 bases at J, with 12 bases in the middle. The CDR3 reads CASSVRRGRNQPQHF. The CDR3 DNA reads as TGTGCCAGCAGCGTAAGACGGGGGAGAAATCAGCCCCAGCATTTT.

The J gene is TRBJ2-1, the V gene TRBV5-1; 9 nucleotides line up with TRBD1. Looked up from germline, CDR1 is SGHRS and CDR2 is YFSETQ. The CDR3 has 16 residues. V lost 4 bases, J lost 2 bases, and 7 bases stayed unmatched. The CDR3 loop reads CASSLGQGRPYNEQFF. The CDR3 bases are TGCGCCAGCAGCCTCGGACAGGGGAGGCCCTACAATGAGCAGTTCTTC.

The J gene is TRBJ1-1, the V gene TRBV7-2; D gene uncertain. The germline gives CDR1 SGHTA, CDR2 FQGNSA. The CDR3 loop spans 15 amino acids. The germline V and J ends were trimmed by 4 bases and 4 bases, with 16 bases remaining between them. CDR3 amino acids: CASSYSGKGITEAFF. In DNA form, the CDR3 reads TGTGCCAGCAGCTACTCGGGAAAAGGGATCACTGAAGCTTTCTTT.

The chain carries TRBV2 and TRBJ2-2; D possibly corresponds to TRBD2 (6 bases). Per germline, CDR1 SNHLY and CDR2 FYNNEI. The CDR3 sequence is 12 residues long. The CDR3 loop is CGGDSGTGELFF. Here the CDR3 DNA reads TGTGGAGGGGATAGCGGCACCGGGGAGCTGTTTTTT.

The V gene is TRBV5-1, the J gene TRBJ2-6; either TRBD1 or TRBD2 may supply D (5 bases each). The V gene lost 4 bases and the J gene lost 2 bases, with 16 bases spanning the gap. Per germline, CDR1 SGHRS and CDR2 YFSETQ. The CDR3 contains 17 residues. CDR3 sequence reads: CASSTTGTATGANVLTF. The DNA of the CDR3 is TGCGCCAGCAGCACGACCGGGACGGCCACTGGGGCCAACGTCCTGACTTTC.

The chain carries TRBV27 and TRBJ2-7; either TRBD1 or TRBD2 may supply D (5 bases each). The germline gives CDR1 MNHEY, CDR2 SMNVEV (reference sequence). The CDR3 is made up of 17 amino acids. The V and J ends lost 5 bases and 0 bases respectively, with 20 bases between them. Here the CDR3 DNA reads TGTGCCAGCAGTCTCCGGGCCCGGGACGGAATCTCCTACGAGCAGTACTTC. Its protein is CASSLRARDGISYEQYF.

V and J are TRBV18 and TRBJ2-7; D remains ambiguous. CDR1 is KGHSH and CDR2 is LQKENI in the germline V gene. Trimming pared 2 bases from V and 0 bases from J, leaving 11 bases between. The length of the CDR3 is 15 residues. CDR3 nucleotides: TGTGCCAGCTCACCAGGGCACCTCAGCTCCTACGAGCAGTACTTC. This codes for CASSPGHLSSYEQYF.

This clone has just one count. This sequence joins TRBV25-1 and TRBJ1-4; the D gene is possibly TRBD1 (6 bases). The CDR3 length is 13 residues. CDR1 MGHDK and CDR2 SYGVNS come from the germline V gene. The ends were cut back, 4 bases at V and 8 bases at J, with 11 bases in the middle. The CDR3 DNA is TGTGCCAGCAGTGGAACAGGGCGGGAAAAACTGTTTTTT. It translates to CASSGTGREKLFF.

The chain joins TRBV6-5 to TRBJ1-2; D is perhaps TRBD1 (5 bases). Germline V gives CDR1 MNHEY, CDR2 SVGAGI. V was clipped by 2 bases and J by 6 bases, with 16 bases between them. The CDR3 has 15 residues. CDR3 DNA: TGTGCCAGCAGTTACCGCAGGGAGAGGTGGGATGGCTACACCTTC. It encodes CASSYRRERWDGYTF.

The chain couples TRBV6-5 to TRBJ1-4; a weak D match, TRBD1 (5 bases). V lost 4 bases to trimming and J lost 4 bases, with 10 bases between them. Germline loops: CDR1 MNHEY, CDR2 SVGAGI. CDR3 length: 14 amino acids. Here the CDR3 DNA reads TGTGCCAGCAGTTCCCCGGGACTTAATGAAAAACTGTTTTTT. Translation: CASSSPGLNEKLFF.

This clone was detected only a few times. The chain employs TRBV5-4 and TRBJ1-1; D is perhaps TRBD1 (6 bases). The CDR3 contains 14 residues. CDR1 and CDR2 (germline): SGHNT, YYREEE (reference sequence). V lost 4 bases, J lost 0 bases, and 10 bases lay in between. CDR3 sequence reads: CASSGGQMNTEAFF. The CDR3 coding sequence is TGTGCCAGCAGCGGGGGACAAATGAACACTGAAGCTTTCTTT.

The chain recombines TRBV2 with TRBJ2-5; no clear D. V lost 7 bases and J 4 bases, leaving 10 bases between the germline ends. Per the germline V gene, CDR1 is SNHLY and CDR2 is FYNNEI. The CDR3 extends over 12 amino acids. The CDR3 DNA reads as TGTGCCAGCAAGAGTTCTGGAGAGACCCAGTACTTC. Translated, it gives CASKSSGETQYF.

The rearrangement links TRBV5-1 to TRBJ2-3; no clear D. CDR1 and CDR2 (germline): SGHRS, YFSETQ. V gave up 4 bases and J gave up 2 bases, with 5 bases separating them. CDR3 size: 12 residues. Written as DNA, the CDR3 is TGCGCCAGCAGCCAGGACACAGATACGCAGTATTTT. Its translation is CASSQDTDTQYF.

This clone was seen a handful of times. The chain combines TRBV4-1 with TRBJ2-2; TRBD1 agrees at 8 bases. Trimming took 1 base from V and 5 from J; bases not matched to a gene: 3. The CDR3 runs to 15 residues. CDR1 and CDR2 from the germline V gene are MGHRA and YSYEKL. The CDR3: CASSQGQGATGELFF. CDR3 coding DNA: TGCGCCAGCAGCCAAGGGCAGGGGGCGACCGGGGAGCTGTTTTTT.

This rearrangement joins TRBV19 to TRBJ1-1; TRBD1 aligns across 9 bases. The CDR3 is 15 residues long. Germline values: CDR1 LNHDA, CDR2 SQIVND (reference sequence). V lost 3 bases, J lost 3 bases, and 5 bases stayed unmatched. The CDR3 nucleotides are TGTGCCAGTAGTATCCCGACAGGGGGGGACACTGAAGCTTTCTTT. The encoded protein is CASSIPTGGDTEAFF.

The chain uses TRBV19 and TRBJ1-2, with a tentative D call TRBD1 (6 bases). V was shortened by 6 bases and J by 4 bases, with 21 bases between the two germline ends. Germline assignment: CDR1 LNHDA and CDR2 SQIVND (reference sequence). This CDR3 is built from 16 residues. CDR3 sequence reads: CASSNPPGQGAYGYTF. The CDR3 DNA sequence: TGTGCCAGTAGCAACCCTCCGGGACAAGGAGCCTATGGCTACACCTTC.

The V call is TRBV7-9, the J call TRBJ1-1; no reliable D call. Germline V gene lookup returns CDR1 SEHNR and CDR2 FQNEAQ (reference sequence). This CDR3 is built from 16 residues. V lost 0 bases, J lost 3 bases, and 14 bases lay in between. CDR3 in amino acids: CASSLAAGFRDTEAFF. The CDR3 DNA reads TGTGCCAGCAGCTTAGCGGCGGGGTTTCGGGACACTGAAGCTTTCTTT.

The V call is TRBV9, the J call TRBJ2-3; TRBD2 matches 8 bases. The CDR3 length is 15 residues. Germline V CDR1 and CDR2: SGDLS, YYNGEE. The junction had 4 bases not matched to a gene; V was cut back by 0 bases and J by 4 bases. The CDR3 DNA sequence: TGTGCCAGCAGCGTAGGCAGCGGGAGCGCAGATACGCAGTATTTT. Its protein product is CASSVGSGSADTQYF.